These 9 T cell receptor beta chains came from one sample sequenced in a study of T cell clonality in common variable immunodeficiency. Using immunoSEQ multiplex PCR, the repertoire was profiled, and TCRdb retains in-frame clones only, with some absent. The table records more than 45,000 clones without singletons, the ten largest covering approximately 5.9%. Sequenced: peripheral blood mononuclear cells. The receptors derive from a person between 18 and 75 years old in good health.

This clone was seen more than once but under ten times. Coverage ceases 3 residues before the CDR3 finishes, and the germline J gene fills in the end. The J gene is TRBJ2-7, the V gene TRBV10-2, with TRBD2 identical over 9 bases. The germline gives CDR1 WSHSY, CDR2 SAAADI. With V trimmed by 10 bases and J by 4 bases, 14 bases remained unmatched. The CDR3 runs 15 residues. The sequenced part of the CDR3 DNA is TGCGCCACATGGGGTGAAGGGCTAGCGGGGTACGAG. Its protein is CATWGEGLAGYE. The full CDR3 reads CATWGEGLAGYEQYF.

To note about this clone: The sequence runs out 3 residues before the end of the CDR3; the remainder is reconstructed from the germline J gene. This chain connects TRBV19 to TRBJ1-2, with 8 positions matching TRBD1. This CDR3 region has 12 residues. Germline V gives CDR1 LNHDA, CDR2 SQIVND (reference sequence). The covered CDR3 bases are TGTGCCAGTAGAACACCAGGGGGCGGC. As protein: CASRTPGGG. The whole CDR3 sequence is CASRTPGGGYTF. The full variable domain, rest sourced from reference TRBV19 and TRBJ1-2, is DGGITQSPKYLFRKEGQNVTLSCEQNLNHDAMYWYRQDPGQGLRLIYYSQIVNDFQKGDIAEGYSVSREKKESFPLTVTSAQKNPTAFYLCASRTPGGGYTFGSGTRLTVV.

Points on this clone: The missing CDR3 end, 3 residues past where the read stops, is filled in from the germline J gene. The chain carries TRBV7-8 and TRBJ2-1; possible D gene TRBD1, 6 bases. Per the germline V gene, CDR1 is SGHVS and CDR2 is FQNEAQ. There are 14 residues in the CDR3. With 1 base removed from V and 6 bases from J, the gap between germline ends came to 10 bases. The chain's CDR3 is CASSLVGALNEQFF. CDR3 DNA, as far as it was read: TGTGCCAGCAGCTTAGTGGGGGCCCTCAATGAG.

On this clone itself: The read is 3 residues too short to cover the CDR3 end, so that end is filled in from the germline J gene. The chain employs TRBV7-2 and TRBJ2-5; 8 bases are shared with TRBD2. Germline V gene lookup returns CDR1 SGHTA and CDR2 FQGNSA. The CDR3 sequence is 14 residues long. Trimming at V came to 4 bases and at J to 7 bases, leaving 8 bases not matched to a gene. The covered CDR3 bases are TGTGCCAGCAGCTCCGCCGGGGGGGCCGGGACC. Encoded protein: CASSSAGGAGT. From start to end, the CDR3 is CASSSAGGAGTQYF.

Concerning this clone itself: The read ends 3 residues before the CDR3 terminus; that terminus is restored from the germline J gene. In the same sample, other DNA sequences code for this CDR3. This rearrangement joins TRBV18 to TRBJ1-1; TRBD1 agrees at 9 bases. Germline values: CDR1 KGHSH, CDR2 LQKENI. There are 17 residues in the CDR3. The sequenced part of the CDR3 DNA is TGTGCCAGCTCACCAGGCAGGACAGGGGCGAACAGGGAGACC. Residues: CASSPGRTGANRET. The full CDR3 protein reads CASSPGRTGANRETAFF.

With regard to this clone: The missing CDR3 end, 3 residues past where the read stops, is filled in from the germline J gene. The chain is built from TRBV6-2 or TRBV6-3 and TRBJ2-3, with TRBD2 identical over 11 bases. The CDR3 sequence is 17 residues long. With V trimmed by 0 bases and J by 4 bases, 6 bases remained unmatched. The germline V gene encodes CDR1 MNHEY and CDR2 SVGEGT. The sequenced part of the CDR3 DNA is TGTGCCAGCAGTTACTCGACTAGCGGGGCCAGCGCAGATACG. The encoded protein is CASSYSTSGASADT. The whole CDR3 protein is CASSYSTSGASADTQYF.

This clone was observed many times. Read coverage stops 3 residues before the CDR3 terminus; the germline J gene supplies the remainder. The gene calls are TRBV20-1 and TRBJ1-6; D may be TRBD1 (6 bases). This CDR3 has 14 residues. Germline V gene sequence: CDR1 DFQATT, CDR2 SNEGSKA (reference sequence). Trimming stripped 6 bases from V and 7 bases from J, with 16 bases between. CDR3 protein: CSALTGIGNSPLHF. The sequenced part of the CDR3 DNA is TGCAGTGCCCTGACAGGAATAGGGAATTCACCC.

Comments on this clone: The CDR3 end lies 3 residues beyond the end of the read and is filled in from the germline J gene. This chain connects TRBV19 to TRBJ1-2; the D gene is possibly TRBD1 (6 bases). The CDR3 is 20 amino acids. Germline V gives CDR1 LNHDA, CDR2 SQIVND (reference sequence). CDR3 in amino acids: CASSIDGTSGGPSSYNDYTF. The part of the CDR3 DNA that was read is TGTGCCAGTAGTATAGATGGGACTAGCGGGGGCCCGAGCTCCTACAATGAC.

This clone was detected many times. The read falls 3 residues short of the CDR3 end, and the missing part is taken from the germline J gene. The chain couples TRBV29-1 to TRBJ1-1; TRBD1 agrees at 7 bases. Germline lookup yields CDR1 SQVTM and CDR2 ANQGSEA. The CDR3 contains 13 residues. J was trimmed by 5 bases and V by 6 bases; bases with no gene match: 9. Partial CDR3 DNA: TGCAGCGTAGAGACAGGGTGGCAAACTGAA. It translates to CSVETGWQTE. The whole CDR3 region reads CSVETGWQTEAFF.